The 31 T cell receptor beta chains reported below all come from one sample, sequenced in a study of cytomegalovirus exposure and HLA in healthy donors. Vbeta (60) and Jbeta (13) primers were used in the PCR. Clones were read by immunoSEQ multiplex PCR, and TCRdb kept only the in-frame ones, dropping some. Here the sample spans 150,000 to 200,000 clones, roughly 88% being singletons. Sequencing input: PBMCs. These receptors originate from a man between 50 and 59 years old in good health and CMV-seropositive.

V usage is TRBV6-6 and J usage is TRBJ1-3; D gene ambiguous. V shed 6 bases and J shed 1 base, with 10 bases lying between them. The CDR3 contains 14 residues. Germline CDR1 is MNHNY and CDR2 is SVGAGI (reference sequence). For the CDR3, the DNA is TGTGCCAGCAGGGTTTCGGGGTCTGGAAACACCATATATTTT. Translation: CASRVSGSGNTIYF.

V gene TRBV7-3 combines with J gene TRBJ2-3; 12 bases are a match to TRBD2. Germline CDR1 is SGHTA and CDR2 is FQGTGA. The CDR3 sequence is 16 residues long. The trim removed 4 bases at V and 7 bases at J, leaving 9 bases unmatched. DNA of the CDR3: TGTGCCAGCAGCTATACCTCGCTAGCGGGGGGGCATACGCAGTATTTT. Its protein is CASSYTSLAGGHTQYF.

Turning to this clone: This same CDR3 is encoded by further DNA sequences in the sample. The rearrangement joins TRBV6-6 to TRBJ1-2, with TRBD1 matching 8 bases. V trimming: 0 bases; J trimming: 8 bases; junction bases outside the gene matches: 2. The CDR3 is 13 amino acids. The germline gives CDR1 MNHNY, CDR2 SVGAGI (reference sequence). The CDR3 sequence is CASSYSTGEGYTF. In DNA form, the CDR3 reads TGTGCCAGCAGTTACTCGACAGGGGAAGGCTACACCTTC.

This clone was counted only a few times. The chain has TRBV4-2 and TRBJ1-1, with 9 bases fitting TRBD1. Losses at the gene ends were 2 bases for V and 1 base for J; bases not matched to a gene: 5. The V gene's germline CDR1 is LGHNA and CDR2 YNFKEQ. The CDR3 covers 16 residues. The CDR3 sequence: CASSQRTGARNTEAFF. For the CDR3, the DNA is TGTGCCAGCAGCCAACGGACAGGGGCCCGGAACACTGAAGCTTTCTTT.

The rearrangement joins TRBV6-5 to TRBJ1-2; TRBD1 matches at 8 bases. The CDR3 extends over 13 amino acids. V gave up 9 bases and J gave up 4 bases; unmatched junction bases: 7. Germline loops: CDR1 MNHEY, CDR2 SVGAGI. The CDR3 bases are TGTGCCAGTGAAGAACAGGGGGGCTATGGCTACACCTTC. Residues: CASEEQGGYGYTF.

This clone was seen more than once but under ten times. The chain joins TRBV11-2 to TRBJ1-2, with 7 nucleotides matching TRBD1. Germline V gene sequence: CDR1 SGHAT, CDR2 FQNNGV. After removal of 2 bases from V and 8 bases from J, the junction contained 2 bases not matched to a gene. The CDR3 is 12 amino acids. DNA for the CDR3: TGTGCCAGCAGCTTAACAGGGGTCGGCTACACCTTC. Its translation is CASSLTGVGYTF. The full variable domain, completed using reference TRBV11-2 and TRBJ1-2, is EAGVAQSPRYKIIEKRQSVAFWCNPISGHATLYWYQQILGQGPKLLIQFQNNGVVDDSQLPKDRFSAERLKGVDSTLKIQPAKLEDSAVYLCASSLTGVGYTFGSGTRLTVV.

This chain links TRBV6-1 with TRBJ2-5; TRBD2 aligns across 8 bases. The V gene end was trimmed by 4 bases and the J gene end by 5 bases; junction bases not matched to a gene: 12. Germline V lookup: CDR1 MNHNS, CDR2 SASEGT. This CDR3 has 16 amino acids. The CDR3 coding sequence is TGTGCCAGCAGTGGGACGGGAGGGCGGTCAACGGAGACCCAGTACTTC. It is translated as CASSGTGGRSTETQYF.

The chain is built from TRBV5-5 and TRBJ1-1; D possibly corresponds to TRBD1 (5 bases). V was shortened by 4 bases and J by 4 bases, with 17 bases between the two germline ends. This CDR3 is 15 amino acids long. CDR1 is SGHKS and CDR2 is YYEKEE in the germline V gene (reference sequence). This CDR3 reads CASSNGTGRPTEAFF. The CDR3 region has the DNA TGTGCCAGCAGCAACGGGACCGGGAGGCCCACTGAAGCTTTCTTT. Full variable domain (remainder filled in from reference TRBV5-5 and TRBJ1-1): DAGVTQSPTHLIKTRGQQVTLRCSPISGHKSVSWYQQVLGQGPQFIFQYYEKEERGRGNFPDRFSARQFPNYSSELNVNALLLGDSALYLCASSNGTGRPTEAFFGQGTRLTVV.

The J gene is TRBJ1-1, the V gene TRBV6-1, with D possibly TRBD1 on 5 matching bases. CDR1 is MNHNS and CDR2 is SASEGT in the germline V gene. Deletions cut 2 bases from V and 1 base from J, with 8 bases between. The CDR3 has 14 amino acids. The CDR3 DNA reads as TGTGCCAGCAGTGAAAGGGGTCCGAACACTGAAGCTTTCTTT. Translation gives CASSERGPNTEAFF.

The gene calls are TRBV2 and TRBJ2-2, with 11 bases that match TRBD1. The CDR3 covers 14 residues. Germline CDR1 reads SNHLY; CDR2 reads FYNNEI. V gave up 10 bases and J gave up 11 bases; unmatched junction bases: 12. As DNA, the CDR3 is TGTGCCACCTCCTCGGGGGACAGGGGGTTTGAGCTGTTTTTT. Translation: CATSSGDRGFELFF.

This clone occurred a few times. The chain employs TRBV2 and TRBJ2-1; 9 bases are shared with TRBD1. Germline V gene data show CDR1 as SNHLY and CDR2 as FYNNEI. There are 15 residues in the CDR3. V dropped 4 bases and J dropped 1; count of bases not matched to a gene: 2. The CDR3 sequence is CASSVTGGSYNEQFF. Written as DNA, the CDR3 is TGTGCCAGCAGTGTGACAGGGGGTTCCTACAATGAGCAGTTCTTC.

This chain links TRBV6-6 with TRBJ2-5, with 12 positions matching TRBD2. J gave up 2 bases and V 6 bases, and 7 bases lay outside the gene matches. Germline-derived CDR1 and CDR2 are MNHNY and SVGAGI (reference sequence). CDR3 length: 16 amino acids. This CDR3 reads CASRAGGLAGQETQYF. CDR3 bases: TGTGCCAGCAGAGCGGGGGGACTAGCGGGTCAAGAGACCCAGTACTTC.

A single count supports this clone. The chain is built from TRBV27 and TRBJ2-3, with TRBD1 as a possible D gene (5 bases). The ends were cut back, 5 bases at V and 7 bases at J, with 19 bases in the middle. From germline, CDR1 is MNHEY and CDR2 SMNVEV (reference sequence). The CDR3 runs 15 residues. The CDR3 coding sequence is TGTGCCAGCAGTCCTGACAGATCTGCACCCTATACGCAGTATTTT. It codes for CASSPDRSAPYTQYF.

V is TRBV5-6 and J is TRBJ2-7; D is possibly TRBD2 (6 bases). Germline V gene lookup returns CDR1 SGHDT and CDR2 YYEEEE. V was clipped by 0 bases and J by 4 bases, with 8 bases between them. The CDR3 has 13 residues. CDR3 loop: CASSLGGVYEQYF. CDR3 bases: TGTGCCAGCAGCTTGGGGGGGGTATACGAGCAGTACTTC.

The V call is TRBV5-1, the J call TRBJ1-1; D gene uncertain. CDR3 length: 14 residues. The ends were cut back, 6 bases at V and 4 bases at J, with 16 bases in the middle. Germline V gene lookup returns CDR1 SGHRS and CDR2 YFSETQ. In DNA form, the CDR3 reads TGCGCCAGCACCTCTGGCCGAGGAGGCACTGAAGCTTTCTTT. Its translation is CASTSGRGGTEAFF.

The J gene is TRBJ1-1, the V gene TRBV7-9; 9 bases match TRBD1. Germline V gene lookup returns CDR1 SEHNR and CDR2 FQNEAQ (reference sequence). Trimming removed 1 base from V and 10 bases from J; junction bases left unmatched: 4. The CDR3 is 13 residues long. This CDR3 reads CASSLVGQGAAFF. The CDR3 DNA reads TGTGCCAGCAGCTTAGTGGGACAGGGTGCAGCTTTCTTT.

There are a few counts of this clone. CDR3 bases: TGTGCCAGCAGGCTCCCGGCCCAGGGTGGGATTGAGACCCAGTACTTC. As protein: CASRLPAQGGIETQYF. The chain links TRBV2 to TRBJ2-5, with D tentatively TRBD1 (5 bases). Germline-derived CDR1 and CDR2 are SNHLY and FYNNEI. The CDR3 has 16 residues. V was clipped by 6 bases and J by 5 bases, with 22 bases between them.

This chain connects TRBV19 to TRBJ2-4, with TRBD1 matching over 8 bases. In germline, CDR1 is LNHDA, CDR2 SQIVND (reference sequence). CDR3 length equals 15 residues. V gave up 6 bases and J gave up 5 bases; unmatched junction bases: 9. Here the CDR3 reads CASRREGTGENIQYF. DNA for the CDR3: TGTGCCAGTAGGCGAGAGGGGACAGGCGAAAACATTCAGTACTTC.

The table lists this clone with a few counts. This chain connects TRBV12-5 to TRBJ2-1, with TRBD2 identical over 9 bases. Germline assignment: CDR1 LGHNT and CDR2 FRNRAP. V gave up 4 bases and J gave up 7 bases; unmatched junction bases: 11. The CDR3 has 16 amino acids. CDR3 bases: TGTGCTAGTGGTTCCTCCATAGCGGGAGTTGGGAATGAGCAGTTCTTC. As protein: CASGSSIAGVGNEQFF.

V gene TRBV9 combines with J gene TRBJ2-1; 8 nucleotides match TRBD1. V shed 4 bases, J shed 8 bases, and the junction held 11 bases outside the gene matches. This CDR3 is built from 15 residues. Germline V gives CDR1 SGDLS, CDR2 YYNGEE. The CDR3 DNA reads as TGTGCCAGCAGCCCCCGCTCAGGGGGCCGGTATGAGCAGTTCTTC. It yields the protein CASSPRSGGRYEQFF.

This chain links TRBV4-1 with TRBJ2-1; 8 bases map to TRBD2. Germline values: CDR1 MGHRA, CDR2 YSYEKL. V lost 4 bases to trimming and J lost 9 bases; unmatched junction nucleotides: 8. The CDR3 is 14 amino acids. This CDR3 is CASSRGTSPREQFF. The CDR3 DNA follows: TGCGCCAGCAGCCGCGGGACTAGTCCGCGTGAGCAGTTCTTC.

The chain uses TRBV5-1 and TRBJ2-4; TRBD2 agrees at 16 bases. The germline V gene encodes CDR1 SGHRS and CDR2 YFSETQ. CDR3 length equals 16 residues. V was clipped by 4 bases and J by 9 bases; unmatched bases: 7. The CDR3 nucleotides are TGCGCCAGCAGCCTAGGGACTAGCGGGGGGGACGGCATTCAGTACTTC. Its protein product is CASSLGTSGGDGIQYF.

The rearrangement links TRBV6-6 to TRBJ1-2, with no clear D. The germline CDR1 and CDR2 sequences are MNHNY and SVGAGI (reference sequence). The CDR3 has 13 residues. The V and J ends lost 5 bases and 0 bases respectively, with 7 bases between them. The CDR3 DNA reads as TGTGCCAGCAGTGCTACAGCTAACTATGGCTACACCTTC. This gives the protein CASSATANYGYTF.

There are a few counts of this clone. This sequence joins TRBV6-6 and TRBJ1-1, with 8 bases aligning to TRBD1. Unmatched junction bases numbered 5, after V lost 4 bases and J lost 10 bases. CDR3 length: 12 residues. Germline loops: CDR1 MNHNY, CDR2 SVGAGI (reference sequence). The CDR3 sequence is CASSSGQGVAFF. CDR3 sequence (DNA): TGTGCCAGCAGTTCCGGACAGGGAGTAGCTTTCTTT.

This rearrangement joins TRBV18 to TRBJ2-5, with unresolved D. CDR1 and CDR2 from the germline V gene are KGHSH and LQKENI. Trimming took 3 bases from V and 2 from J, leaving 19 bases between them. There are 17 residues in the CDR3. The CDR3 spells CASSPSLQRVRQETQYF. In DNA, the CDR3 is TGTGCCAGCTCACCGTCCCTTCAGCGCGTTCGACAAGAGACCCAGTACTTC.

The rearrangement links TRBV18 to TRBJ1-4; TRBD1 matches 7 bases. The CDR3 is 15 amino acids. Germline-derived CDR1 and CDR2 are KGHSH and LQKENI. V trimming: 3 bases; J trimming: 6 bases; junction bases outside the gene matches: 7. CDR3 sequence (DNA): TGTGCCAGCTCACCTAGAACAGGGGAAGATGAAAAACTGTTTTTT. Protein: CASSPRTGEDEKLFF.

The chain is built from TRBV9 and TRBJ2-1, with TRBD1 as a possible D gene (7 bases). This CDR3 has 13 residues. Trimming removed 4 bases from V and 9 bases from J, with 14 bases in between. The germline CDR1 and CDR2 sequences are SGDLS and YYNGEE. The CDR3 loop reads CASSFRGEGEQFF. The CDR3 region has the DNA TGTGCCAGCAGCTTCAGGGGGGAAGGTGAGCAGTTCTTC.

The gene calls are TRBV6-5 and TRBJ2-3; TRBD1 aligns across 8 bases. V was pared by 6 bases and J by 6 bases, with 5 bases of the junction left unmatched. Germline V gene data show CDR1 as MNHEY and CDR2 as SVGAGI. The CDR3 runs to 13 residues. Here the CDR3 reads CASREDRVDTQYF. As DNA, the CDR3 is TGTGCCAGCAGGGAGGACAGGGTGGATACGCAGTATTTT.

This clone showed up just a few times. This chain joins TRBV29-1 and TRBJ1-2; TRBD1 matches 9 bases. V was clipped by 7 bases and J by 6 bases; unmatched bases: 6. Looked up from germline, CDR1 is SQVTM and CDR2 is ANQGSEA. This CDR3 contains 12 residues. CDR3 in amino acids: CSARQGVDGYTF. The CDR3 nucleotides read TGCAGCGCTCGACAGGGGGTCGATGGCTACACCTTC.

The chain's CDR3 is CASRSLAGGPTGDTQYF. The CDR3 region has the DNA TGTGCCAGCAGATCACTAGCGGGAGGGCCAACAGGAGATACGCAGTATTTT. The J gene is TRBJ2-3, the V gene TRBV2, with 13 bases matching TRBD2. This CDR3 spans 17 amino acids. Trimming at V came to 6 bases and at J to 5 bases, leaving 11 bases not matched to a gene. Germline CDR1 and CDR2: SNHLY and FYNNEI.

V and J are TRBV5-6 and TRBJ1-1; D unresolved. CDR1 and CDR2 (germline): SGHDT, YYEEEE. This CDR3 has 12 residues. The V end lost 3 bases, the J end lost 5 bases, and 8 bases lay between the germline ends. The CDR3 loop reads CASSYQKTEAFF. The CDR3 region has the DNA TGTGCCAGCAGCTACCAGAAAACTGAAGCTTTCTTT. Full variable domain (outside the CDR3, taken from reference TRBV5-6 and TRBJ1-1): DAGVTQSPTHLIKTRGQQVTLRCSPKSGHDTVSWYQQALGQGPQFIFQYYEEEERQRGNFPDRFSGHQFPNYSSELNVNALLLGDSALYLCASSYQKTEAFFGQGTRLTVV.